The rows below give T cell receptor beta chains drawn from one sample of a study of shared clonotypes between healthy human individuals. The method was immunoSEQ multiplex PCR; TCRdb's version includes in-frame clones alone and lacks a portion of them. The sample has around 2,000,000 clones; 85% to 95% are singletons. Sequencing was done on a sample of naive CD8+ T cells from PBMCs. The receptors originated from a man aged 18 to 29 in good health. Some clones in this sample may be carry-over from other donors' samples. The CDR3 runs from the conserved cysteine through the conserved F or W. D genes are given only for firm matches. Rows give clone size only sometimes, using once, few, many, or a class for an expanded clone.

CASSSDRGEAFF TGTGCCAGCAGCTCCGACAGGGGGGAAGCTTTCTTT NA TRBV5-4 TRBD1 TRBJ1-1
CASNGKRLQAVPGELFF TGTGCCAGCAACGGAAAGCGTTTACAGGCGGTTCCCGGGGAGCTGTTTTTT NA TRBV2 NA TRBJ2-2
CASSQLSGLAKETQYF TGTGCCAGCAGTCAGCTCTCGGGACTAGCGAAAGAGACCCAGTACTTC NA TRBV27 TRBD2 TRBJ2-5
CASSSLYSPLEAFF TGTGCCAGCAGTTCACTCTATAGTCCACTTGAAGCTTTCTTT once TRBV27 NA TRBJ1-1
CASSLRQLQPWELFF TGTGCCAGCAGTTTGCGACAGCTCCAACCGTGGGAGCTGTTTTTT once TRBV27 NA TRBJ2-2
CASSESPSGTYEQYF TGCGCCAGCAGTGAGTCGCCTAGCGGGACCTACGAGCAGTACTTC NA TRBV10-2 TRBD2 TRBJ2-7
CASTVSGAYNEQFF TGTGCCAGCACAGTAAGCGGGGCCTACAATGAGCAGTTCTTC NA TRBV27 TRBD2 TRBJ2-1
CASRNYKGASGKLFF TGTGCCAGCAGAAATTATAAGGGGGCTAGCGGGAAACTGTTTTTT NA TRBV6-1 TRBD1 TRBJ1-4
CSVHGQGLYEQYF TGCAGCGTTCATGGACAGGGCCTCTACGAGCAGTACTTC NA TRBV29-1 TRBD1 TRBJ2-7
CASSSWFLGGGYTF TGTGCCAGCAGCTCCTGGTTTTTAGGGGGTGGCTACACCTTC NA TRBV11-3 NA TRBJ1-2
CASSLAPRLYNEQFF TGTGCCAGCAGCTTGGCCCCCAGGCTCTACAATGAGCAGTTCTTC NA TRBV5-8 NA TRBJ2-1
CASSLVGRGAYEQYF TGTGCCAGCAGCTTAGTAGGGAGGGGAGCCTACGAGCAGTACTTC NA TRBV7-9 TRBD2 TRBJ2-7
CASSSTGTGLYGYTF TGTGCCAGTAGTTCGACCGGGACAGGTCTCTACGGCTACACCTTC NA TRBV19 TRBD1 TRBJ1-2
CASSVGKTDGNTIYF TGTGCCAGCAGCGTAGGGAAGACAGATGGAAACACCATATATTTT NA TRBV9 NA TRBJ1-3
CASARRGLADGDEQFF TGCGCCAGCGCCCGCCGGGGACTAGCAGATGGGGATGAGCAGTTCTTC NA TRBV5-1 TRBD2 TRBJ2-1
CASSSEPTVGTGELFF TGTGCCAGCAGCTCCGAGCCAACGGTGGGCACCGGGGAGCTGTTTTTT NA TRBV7-6 NA TRBJ2-2
CASSISGLNTEAFF TGTGCCAGTAGTATTTCTGGTTTAAACACTGAAGCTTTCTTT NA TRBV19 NA TRBJ1-1
CASSFDPRTYEQYF TGTGCCAGCAGTTTCGATCCAAGGACTTACGAGCAGTACTTC once TRBV28 NA TRBJ2-7
CATKDPRAGMNTEAFF TGTGCCACCAAAGATCCCCGGGCCGGTATGAACACTGAAGCTTTCTTT NA TRBV28 NA TRBJ1-1
CASSIEVVNTEAFF TGTGCCAGTAGTATAGAGGTGGTGAACACTGAAGCTTTCTTT NA TRBV19 NA TRBJ1-1
CASSPRTGLGNEQFF TGCGCCAGCAGCCCCCGGACAGGGTTGGGCAATGAGCAGTTCTTC once TRBV4-1 TRBD1 TRBJ2-1
CASSAGPGTSGSWEQFF TGTGCCAGCAGCGCAGGACCCGGGACTAGCGGGAGTTGGGAGCAGTTCTTC NA TRBV9 TRBD2 TRBJ2-1
CSVEDPVASGSLSNEQFF TGCAGCGTTGAAGATCCTGTAGCTAGCGGGAGCCTTAGCAATGAGCAGTTCTTC NA TRBV29-1 TRBD2 TRBJ2-1
CASSLKAGEDVSGSIYEQYF TGCGCCAGCAGCTTGAAGGCGGGGGAGGACGTTAGCGGGAGTATCTACGAGCAGTACTTC NA TRBV5-1 TRBD2 TRBJ2-7
CASSQGWPSNQPQHF TGCGCCAGCAGCCAAGGGTGGCCAAGCAATCAGCCCCAGCATTTT once TRBV4-3 NA TRBJ1-5
CASGGLGGWNNEQFF TGTGCCAGCGGGGGACTAGGAGGTTGGAACAATGAGCAGTTCTTC once TRBV7-9 TRBD2 TRBJ2-1
CASSQGRDPRYEQFF TGTGCCAGCAGCCAAGGGCGGGATCCTCGTTATGAGCAGTTCTTC NA TRBV2 NA TRBJ2-1
CASSLFQALAKNIQYF TGTGCCAGCAGTTTATTTCAGGCGCTAGCCAAAAACATTCAGTACTTC NA TRBV27 NA TRBJ2-4
CSALNARNEQFF TGCAGCGCATTGAACGCTAGGAATGAGCAGTTCTTC NA TRBV29-1 NA TRBJ2-1
CASSHGDTQYF TGTGCCAGCAGTCATGGGGACACGCAGTACTTC NA TRBV11-2 NA TRBJ2-7
CASSYPTGGHGYTF TGTGCCAGCAGCTATCCCACAGGGGGCCATGGCTACACCTTC NA TRBV7-9 TRBD1 TRBJ1-2
CASGGQGQGIYEQYF TGTGCCAGCGGGGGCCAGGGACAGGGAATTTACGAGCAGTACTTC NA TRBV7-9 TRBD1 TRBJ2-7